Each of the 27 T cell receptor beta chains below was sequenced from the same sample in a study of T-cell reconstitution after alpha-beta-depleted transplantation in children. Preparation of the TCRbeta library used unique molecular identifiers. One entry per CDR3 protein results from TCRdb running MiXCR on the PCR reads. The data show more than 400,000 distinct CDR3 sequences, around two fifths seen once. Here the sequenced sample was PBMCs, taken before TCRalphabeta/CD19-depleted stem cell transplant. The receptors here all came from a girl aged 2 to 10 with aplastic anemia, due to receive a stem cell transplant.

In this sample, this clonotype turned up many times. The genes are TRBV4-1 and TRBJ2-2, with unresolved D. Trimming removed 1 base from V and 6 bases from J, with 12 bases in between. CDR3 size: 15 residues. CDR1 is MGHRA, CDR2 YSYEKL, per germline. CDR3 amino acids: CASSQGLRVAGELFF. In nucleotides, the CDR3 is TGCGCCAGCAGCCAAGGTCTTAGAGTAGCCGGGGAGCTGTTTTTT.

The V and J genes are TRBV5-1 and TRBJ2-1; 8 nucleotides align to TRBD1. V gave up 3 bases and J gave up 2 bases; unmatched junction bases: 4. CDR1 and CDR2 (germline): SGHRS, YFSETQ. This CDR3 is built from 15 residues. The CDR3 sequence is CASSSEGQAYNEQFF. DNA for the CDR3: TGCGCCAGCAGCTCGGAGGGACAGGCCTACAATGAGCAGTTCTTC.

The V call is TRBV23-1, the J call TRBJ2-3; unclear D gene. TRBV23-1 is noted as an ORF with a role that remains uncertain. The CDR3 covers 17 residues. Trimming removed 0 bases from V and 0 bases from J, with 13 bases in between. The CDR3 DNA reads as TGCGCCAGCAGTCAATCTTCGAGACACTATAGCACAGATACGCAGTATTTT. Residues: CASSQSSRHYSTDTQYF.

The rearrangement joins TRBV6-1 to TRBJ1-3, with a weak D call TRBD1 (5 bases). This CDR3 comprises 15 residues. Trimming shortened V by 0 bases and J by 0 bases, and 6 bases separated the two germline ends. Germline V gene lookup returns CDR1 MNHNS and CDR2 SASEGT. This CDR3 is CASSEAGPSGNTIYF. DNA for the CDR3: TGTGCCAGCAGTGAAGCGGGGCCCTCTGGAAACACCATATATTTT.

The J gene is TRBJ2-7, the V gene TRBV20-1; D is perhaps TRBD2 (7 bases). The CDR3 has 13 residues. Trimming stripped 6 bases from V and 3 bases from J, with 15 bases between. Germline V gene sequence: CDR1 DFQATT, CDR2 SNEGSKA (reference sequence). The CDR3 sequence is CSAGRGGIYEQYF. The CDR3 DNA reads TGCAGTGCGGGGAGGGGGGGTATCTACGAGCAGTACTTC.

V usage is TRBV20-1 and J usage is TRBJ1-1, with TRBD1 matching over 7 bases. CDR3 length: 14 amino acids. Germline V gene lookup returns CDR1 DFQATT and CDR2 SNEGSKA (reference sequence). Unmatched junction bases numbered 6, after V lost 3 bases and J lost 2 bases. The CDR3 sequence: CSASSDRANTEAFF. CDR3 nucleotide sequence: TGCAGTGCTAGCTCCGACAGGGCCAACACTGAAGCTTTCTTT.

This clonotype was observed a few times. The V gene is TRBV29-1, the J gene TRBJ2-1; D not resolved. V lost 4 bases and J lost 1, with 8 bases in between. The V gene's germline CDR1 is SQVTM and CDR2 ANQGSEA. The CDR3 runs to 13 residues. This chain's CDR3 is CSVGALSYNEQFF. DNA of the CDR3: TGCAGCGTTGGGGCCCTGTCCTACAATGAGCAGTTCTTC.

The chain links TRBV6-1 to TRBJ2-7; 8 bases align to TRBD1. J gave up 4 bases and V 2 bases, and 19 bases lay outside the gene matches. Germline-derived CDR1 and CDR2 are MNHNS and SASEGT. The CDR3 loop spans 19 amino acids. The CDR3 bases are TGTGCCAGCAGTGAAATTCATGGGGGTTCGGGGACAGGAGGATACGAGCAGTACTTC. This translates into CASSEIHGGSGTGGYEQYF.

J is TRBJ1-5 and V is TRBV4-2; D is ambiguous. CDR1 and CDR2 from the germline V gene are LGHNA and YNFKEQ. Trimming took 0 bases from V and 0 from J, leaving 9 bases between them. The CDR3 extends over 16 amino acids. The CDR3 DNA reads TGTGCCAGCAGCCAAGATCCGGACGCTAGCAATCAGCCCCAGCATTTT. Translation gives CASSQDPDASNQPQHF.

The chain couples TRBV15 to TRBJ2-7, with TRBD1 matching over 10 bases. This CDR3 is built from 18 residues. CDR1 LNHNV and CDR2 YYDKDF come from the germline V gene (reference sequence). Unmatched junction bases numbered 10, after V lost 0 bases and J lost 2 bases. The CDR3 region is CATSRDRVLDRGPYEQYF. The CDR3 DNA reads TGTGCCACCAGCAGAGATCGGGTCCTTGACAGGGGGCCCTACGAGCAGTACTTC.

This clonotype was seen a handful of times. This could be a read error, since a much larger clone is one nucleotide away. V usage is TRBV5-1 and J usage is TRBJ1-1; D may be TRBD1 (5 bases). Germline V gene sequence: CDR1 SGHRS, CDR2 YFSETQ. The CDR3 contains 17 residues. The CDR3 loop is CASSPRGPGIMNTEVFF. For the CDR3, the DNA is TGCGCCAGCAGCCCGAGGGGCCCCGGAATCATGAACACTGAAGTTTTCTTT.

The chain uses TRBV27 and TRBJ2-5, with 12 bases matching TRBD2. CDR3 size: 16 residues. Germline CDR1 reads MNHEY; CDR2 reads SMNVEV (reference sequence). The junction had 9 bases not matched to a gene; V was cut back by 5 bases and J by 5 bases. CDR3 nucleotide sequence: TGTGCCAGCAGTCCAATCCGACTAGCGGGAGTGGAGACCCAGTACTTC. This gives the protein CASSPIRLAGVETQYF.

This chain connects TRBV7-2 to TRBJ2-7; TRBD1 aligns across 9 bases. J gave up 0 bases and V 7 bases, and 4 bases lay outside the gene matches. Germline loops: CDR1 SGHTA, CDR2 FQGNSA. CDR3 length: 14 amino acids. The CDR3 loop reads CASTGTGSSYEQYF. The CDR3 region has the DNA TGTGCCAGCACAGGGACAGGGAGCTCCTACGAGCAGTACTTC.

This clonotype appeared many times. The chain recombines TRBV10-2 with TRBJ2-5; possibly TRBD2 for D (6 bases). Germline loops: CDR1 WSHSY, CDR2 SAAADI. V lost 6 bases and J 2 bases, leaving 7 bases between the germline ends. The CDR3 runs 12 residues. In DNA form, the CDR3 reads TGCGCCAGCAGACTAGCTCAAGAGACCCAGTACTTC. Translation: CASRLAQETQYF.

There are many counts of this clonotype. The CDR3 here is CSASFGQSETQYF. CDR3 DNA: TGCAGTGCTAGTTTCGGACAGTCAGAGACCCAGTACTTC. The genes are TRBV20-1 and TRBJ2-5; tentatively, D is TRBD1 (6 bases). Germline CDR1 reads DFQATT; CDR2 reads SNEGSKA (reference sequence). CDR3 length: 13 residues. Trimming cost V 3 bases and J 4 bases, with 12 bases left between them.

CDR3 residues: CASSQDGQFYGYTF. The DNA of the CDR3 is TGCGCCAGCAGCCAAGATGGGCAGTTCTATGGCTACACCTTC. The gene calls are TRBV4-1 and TRBJ1-2; D is unclear. Germline CDR1 MGHRA, CDR2 YSYEKL. The CDR3 is 14 residues long. Trimming left V 0 bases short and J 4 bases short, with 9 bases between.

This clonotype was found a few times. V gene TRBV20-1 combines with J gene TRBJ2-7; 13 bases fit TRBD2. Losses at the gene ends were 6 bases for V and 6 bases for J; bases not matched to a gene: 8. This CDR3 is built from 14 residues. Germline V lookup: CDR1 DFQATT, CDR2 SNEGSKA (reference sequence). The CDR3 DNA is TGCAGTGCGTCGTCTACTAGCGGGAGGGGCGAGCAGTACTTC. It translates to CSASSTSGRGEQYF.

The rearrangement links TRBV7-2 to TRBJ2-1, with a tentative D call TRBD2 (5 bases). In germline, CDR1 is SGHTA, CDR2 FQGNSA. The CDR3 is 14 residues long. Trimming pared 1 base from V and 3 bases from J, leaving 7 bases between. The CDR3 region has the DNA TGTGCCAGCAGCTTAGACGACTACTACAATGAGCAGTTCTTC. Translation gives CASSLDDYYNEQFF.

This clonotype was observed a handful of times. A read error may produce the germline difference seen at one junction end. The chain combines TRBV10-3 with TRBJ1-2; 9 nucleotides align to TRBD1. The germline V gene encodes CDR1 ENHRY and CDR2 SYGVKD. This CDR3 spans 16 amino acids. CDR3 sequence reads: CAISEGTGWHSDGDTF. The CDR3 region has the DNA TGTGCCATCAGTGAGGGGACAGGGTGGCATTCTGATGGCGACACCTTC.

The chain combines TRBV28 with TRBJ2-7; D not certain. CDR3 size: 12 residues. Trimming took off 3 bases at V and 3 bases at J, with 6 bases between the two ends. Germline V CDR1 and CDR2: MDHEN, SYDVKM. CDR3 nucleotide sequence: TGTGCCAGCAGTTTCGATGTCTACGAGCAGTACTTC. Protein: CASSFDVYEQYF.

The CDR3, as DNA: TGTGCCAGCAGCCCGGGGACGCTCCCCTACGAGCAGTACTTC. This gives the protein CASSPGTLPYEQYF. J is TRBJ2-7 and V is TRBV9, with D tentatively TRBD1 or TRBD2 (5 bases each). The CDR3 is 14 amino acids. V lost 4 bases and J 2 bases, leaving 13 bases between the germline ends. The germline V gene encodes CDR1 SGDLS and CDR2 YYNGEE.

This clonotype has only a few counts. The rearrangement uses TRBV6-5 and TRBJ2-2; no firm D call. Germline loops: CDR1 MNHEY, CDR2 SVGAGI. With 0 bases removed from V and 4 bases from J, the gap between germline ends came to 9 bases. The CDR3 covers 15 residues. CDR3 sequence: CASSYSPGSTGELFF. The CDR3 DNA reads TGTGCCAGCAGTTACTCTCCAGGTTCCACCGGGGAGCTGTTTTTT.

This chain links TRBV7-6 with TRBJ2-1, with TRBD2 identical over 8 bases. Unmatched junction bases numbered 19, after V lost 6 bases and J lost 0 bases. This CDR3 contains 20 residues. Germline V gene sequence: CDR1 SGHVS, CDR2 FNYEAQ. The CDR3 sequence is CASSAVQLADLASSYNEQFF. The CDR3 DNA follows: TGTGCCAGCAGTGCCGTGCAACTAGCGGACCTAGCCAGCTCCTACAATGAGCAGTTCTTC.

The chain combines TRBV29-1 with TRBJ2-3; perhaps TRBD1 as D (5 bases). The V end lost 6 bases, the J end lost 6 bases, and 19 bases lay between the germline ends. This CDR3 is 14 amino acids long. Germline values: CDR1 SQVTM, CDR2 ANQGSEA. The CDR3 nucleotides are TGCAGCGTCCCACCCAGGGAAATTTGGGATACGCAGTATTTT. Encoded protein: CSVPPREIWDTQYF.

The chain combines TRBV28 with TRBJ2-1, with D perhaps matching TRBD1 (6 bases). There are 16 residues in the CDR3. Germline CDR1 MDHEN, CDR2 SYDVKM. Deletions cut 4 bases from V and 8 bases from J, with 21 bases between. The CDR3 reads CASSWGVGQIKYEQFF. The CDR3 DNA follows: TGTGCCAGCAGTTGGGGTGTAGGACAGATTAAGTATGAGCAGTTCTTC.

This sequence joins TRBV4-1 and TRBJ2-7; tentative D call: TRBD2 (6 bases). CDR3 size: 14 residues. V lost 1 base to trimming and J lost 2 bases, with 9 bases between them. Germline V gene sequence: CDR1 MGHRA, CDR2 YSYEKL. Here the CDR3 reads CASSQVIAAYEQYF. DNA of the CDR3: TGCGCCAGCAGCCAAGTAATAGCGGCCTACGAGCAGTACTTC.

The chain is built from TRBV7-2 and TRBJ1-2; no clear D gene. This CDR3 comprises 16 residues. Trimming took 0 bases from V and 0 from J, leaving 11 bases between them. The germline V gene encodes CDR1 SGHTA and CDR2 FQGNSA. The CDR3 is CASSLAGSSTNYGYTF. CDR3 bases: TGTGCCAGCAGCTTAGCGGGGAGCAGCACTAACTATGGCTACACCTTC.